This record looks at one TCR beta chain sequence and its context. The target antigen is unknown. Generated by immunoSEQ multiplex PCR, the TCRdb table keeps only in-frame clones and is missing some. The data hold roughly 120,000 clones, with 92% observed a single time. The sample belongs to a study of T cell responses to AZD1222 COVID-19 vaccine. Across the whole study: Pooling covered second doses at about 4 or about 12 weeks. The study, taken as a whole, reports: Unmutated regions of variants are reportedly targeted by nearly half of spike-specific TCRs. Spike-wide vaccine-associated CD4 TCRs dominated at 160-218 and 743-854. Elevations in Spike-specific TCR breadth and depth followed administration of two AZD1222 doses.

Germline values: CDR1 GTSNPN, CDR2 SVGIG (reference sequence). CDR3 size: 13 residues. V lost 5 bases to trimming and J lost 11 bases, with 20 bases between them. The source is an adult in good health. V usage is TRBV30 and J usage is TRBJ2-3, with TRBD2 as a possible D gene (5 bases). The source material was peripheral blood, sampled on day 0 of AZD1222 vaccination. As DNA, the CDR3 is TGTGCCTGGTTCGAGGTAGGGAGTGCTGGGCAGTATTTT. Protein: CAWFEVGSAGQYF.